The entry below describes one T cell receptor (beta chain). Its specificity is not known. The entry originates in a study of T cells expressing NK-cell markers. Study in general: HCMV serostatus: seven of eight sequenced donors positive, one negative.

Notes on the study in general: In several donors, dominant clonotypes made up about 25-60.1% of CD3+CD56-NKG2C+ cells.

The TCR beta cDNA came from 5'RACE template switching with UMIs. Using the 5' RACE reads, TCRdb records one entry per CDR3 protein without DNA. The specimen's table records roughly 300,000 distinct CDR3 sequences. The CDR3 runs to 16 residues. CDR1 is SGHRS, CDR2 YFSETQ, per germline. V is TRBV5-1 and J is TRBJ2-1; TCRdb gives TRBD2 as the D gene, but with no DNA this cannot be confirmed. What was sequenced was blood T cells: a sorted CD56 or NKG2C T cell subset, CD4+ or CD8+ T cells, or bulk PBMC T cells (not recorded which). This clonotype was sampled from a woman between 18 and 70 years old in good health. CDR3 in amino acids: CASSLAVDSPYNEQFF.